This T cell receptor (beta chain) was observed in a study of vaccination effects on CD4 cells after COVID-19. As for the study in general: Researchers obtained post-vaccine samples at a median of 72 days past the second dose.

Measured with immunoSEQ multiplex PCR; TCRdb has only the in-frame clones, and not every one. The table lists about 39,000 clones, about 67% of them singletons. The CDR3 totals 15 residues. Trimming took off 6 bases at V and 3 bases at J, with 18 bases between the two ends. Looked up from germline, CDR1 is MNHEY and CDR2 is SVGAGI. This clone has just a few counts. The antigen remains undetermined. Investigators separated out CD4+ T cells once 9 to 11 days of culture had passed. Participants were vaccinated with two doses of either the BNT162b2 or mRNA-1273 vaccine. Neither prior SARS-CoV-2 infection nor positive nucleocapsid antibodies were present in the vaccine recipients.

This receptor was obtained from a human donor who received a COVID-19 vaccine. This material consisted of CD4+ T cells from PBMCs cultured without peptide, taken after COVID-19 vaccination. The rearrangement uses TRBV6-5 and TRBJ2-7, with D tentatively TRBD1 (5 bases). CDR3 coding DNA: TGTGCCAGCAGGAAAAATGGCGCAGGGTACTACGAGCAGTACTTC. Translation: CASRKNGAGYYEQYF.